The sequence of this T cell receptor (beta chain) was determined in a study of blood T cell repertoires in COVID-19. Background on the study: The samples span acute and convalescent COVID-19 from the United States, Italy and Spain. Sample material is recorded as cDNA or gDNA derived from T cells, B-cell-depleted T cells, or PBMCs.

Germline values: CDR1 MDHEN, CDR2 SYDVKM. The CDR3 covers 15 residues. J lost 0 bases, V lost 6 bases, and 6 bases had no gene match. As processed by the authors: Using reference gene primer amplification, nucleated cell counts were estimated. Data came from immunoSEQ multiplex PCR; TCRdb stores just in-frame clones and leaves some out. V and J calls plus clone size are reproduced from that table; the DNA served to infer D and trimming. This sample has about 47,000 clones, with less than 95% found just once. The sequence was obtained from a man between 65 and 85 years old with active COVID-19. This rearrangement joins TRBV28 to TRBJ2-7, with 9 bases lining up with TRBD1. Source material: peripheral blood. The CDR3 loop is CASRSGTGSSYEQYF. The CDR3, as DNA: TGTGCCAGCAGATCCGGGACAGGGAGCTCCTACGAGCAGTACTTC. The full variable domain, its missing parts supplied by reference TRBV28 and TRBJ2-7, is DVKVTQSSRYLVKRTGEKVFLECVQDMDHENMFWYRQDPGLGLRLIYFSYDVKMKEKGDIPEGYSVSREKKERFSLILESASTNQTSMYLCASRSGTGSSYEQYFGPGTRLTVT.